The next 15 T cell receptor beta chains were all read from a single sample in a study of monozygotic twins with inflammatory bowel disease. From the 5' RACE reads, TCRdb lists one entry per CDR3 protein and no DNA. The sample has 300,000 to 400,000 distinct CDR3 sequences. The sequencing input was blood. These receptors were collected from a human donor with ulcerative colitis or Crohn's disease, or a healthy co-twin of an affected twin (not recorded which).

The rearrangement links TRBV5-1 to TRBJ2-2. This CDR3 spans 16 amino acids. Germline-derived CDR1 and CDR2 are SGHRS and YFSETQ. CDR3 protein: CASSWDRLTNTGELFF.

The chain couples TRBV4-3 to TRBJ2-7; TCRdb's D gene call, TRBD1, goes unchecked for lack of DNA. Germline-derived CDR1 and CDR2 are LGHNA and YSLEER. This CDR3 spans 15 amino acids. The CDR3 protein is CASSHGTGSSYEQYF.

The J gene is TRBJ1-5, the V gene TRBV7-6. In germline, CDR1 is SGHVS, CDR2 FNYEAQ. The CDR3 sequence is 13 residues long. CDR3 sequence reads: CASSLQPNQPQHF.

The chain links TRBV29-1 to TRBJ2-7; absent DNA, TCRdb's TRBD2 call cannot be checked. The CDR3 is 13 amino acids. Germline V CDR1 and CDR2: SQVTM, ANQGSEA. The CDR3 sequence: CSVMRGGTYEQYF.

The CDR3 reads CASSWDSSSSPLHF. V gene TRBV12-3 or TRBV12-4 combines with J gene TRBJ1-6; TCRdb's D gene call, TRBD1, goes unchecked for lack of DNA. This CDR3 is 14 amino acids long.

CDR3: CASSFFGEQFF. This chain connects TRBV12-3 or TRBV12-4 to TRBJ2-1. The CDR3 consists of 11 residues.

The rearrangement links TRBV5-1 to TRBJ1-5; TCRdb proposes TRBD1, but this gene call is untestable without DNA. The CDR3 length is 15 residues. Germline V gene data show CDR1 as SGHRS and CDR2 as YFSETQ. The CDR3 loop is CASSLAAGGDQPQHF.

V is TRBV7-9 and J is TRBJ1-5; the TCRdb D gene call, TRBD1, has no DNA to confirm it. The CDR3 loop spans 16 amino acids. CDR1 SEHNR and CDR2 FQNEAQ come from the germline V gene (reference sequence). CDR3 protein: CASSFGTGLSNQPQHF.

V and J are TRBV20-1 and TRBJ2-5; lacking DNA, the TRBD2 call made by TCRdb goes unchecked. The CDR3 is 13 amino acids. Germline values: CDR1 DFQATT, CDR2 SNEGSKA (reference sequence). The CDR3 sequence is CSAGGRGQETQYF.

The V gene is TRBV29-1, the J gene TRBJ1-1; TCRdb designates TRBD1, a call that cannot be tested without DNA. This CDR3 region has 12 residues. The germline gives CDR1 SQVTM, CDR2 ANQGSEA. This chain's CDR3 is CSVRAGGTEAFF. Combining the CDR3 with reference TRBV29-1 and TRBJ1-1 gives the whole variable domain SAVISQKPSRDICQRGTSLTIQCQVDSQVTMMFWYRQQPGQSLTLIATANQGSEATYESGFVIDKFPISRPNLTFSTLTVSNMSPEDSSIYLCSVRAGGTEAFFGQGTRLTVV.

J is TRBJ2-7 and V is TRBV18; TCRdb designates TRBD1, a call that cannot be tested without DNA. In germline, CDR1 is KGHSH, CDR2 LQKENI. The CDR3 is 14 residues long. CDR3 sequence reads: CASSPPTGSYEQYF.

The CDR3 is CSASPSGGLNTQYF. The V and J genes are TRBV20-1 and TRBJ2-3; as DNA is missing, the TRBD2 call by TCRdb cannot be tested. This CDR3 comprises 14 residues. Germline CDR1 is DFQATT and CDR2 is SNEGSKA (reference sequence).

The chain has TRBV6-4 and TRBJ2-1; TCRdb selects TRBD1, and the lack of DNA leaves this call unchecked. CDR1 and CDR2 from the germline V gene are MRHNA and SNTAGT. The CDR3 consists of 15 residues. The CDR3 loop is CASSDSRTGLYEQFF.

V gene TRBV6-1 combines with J gene TRBJ1-1. The germline V gene encodes CDR1 MNHNS and CDR2 SASEGT. This CDR3 spans 14 amino acids. The CDR3 protein is CASSERPENTEAFF.

The chain links TRBV28 to TRBJ2-7; TCRdb calls TRBD1, which cannot be checked without DNA. Germline V lookup: CDR1 MDHEN, CDR2 SYDVKM. The CDR3 contains 15 residues. CDR3 sequence reads: CASSLWGHGFYEQYF.